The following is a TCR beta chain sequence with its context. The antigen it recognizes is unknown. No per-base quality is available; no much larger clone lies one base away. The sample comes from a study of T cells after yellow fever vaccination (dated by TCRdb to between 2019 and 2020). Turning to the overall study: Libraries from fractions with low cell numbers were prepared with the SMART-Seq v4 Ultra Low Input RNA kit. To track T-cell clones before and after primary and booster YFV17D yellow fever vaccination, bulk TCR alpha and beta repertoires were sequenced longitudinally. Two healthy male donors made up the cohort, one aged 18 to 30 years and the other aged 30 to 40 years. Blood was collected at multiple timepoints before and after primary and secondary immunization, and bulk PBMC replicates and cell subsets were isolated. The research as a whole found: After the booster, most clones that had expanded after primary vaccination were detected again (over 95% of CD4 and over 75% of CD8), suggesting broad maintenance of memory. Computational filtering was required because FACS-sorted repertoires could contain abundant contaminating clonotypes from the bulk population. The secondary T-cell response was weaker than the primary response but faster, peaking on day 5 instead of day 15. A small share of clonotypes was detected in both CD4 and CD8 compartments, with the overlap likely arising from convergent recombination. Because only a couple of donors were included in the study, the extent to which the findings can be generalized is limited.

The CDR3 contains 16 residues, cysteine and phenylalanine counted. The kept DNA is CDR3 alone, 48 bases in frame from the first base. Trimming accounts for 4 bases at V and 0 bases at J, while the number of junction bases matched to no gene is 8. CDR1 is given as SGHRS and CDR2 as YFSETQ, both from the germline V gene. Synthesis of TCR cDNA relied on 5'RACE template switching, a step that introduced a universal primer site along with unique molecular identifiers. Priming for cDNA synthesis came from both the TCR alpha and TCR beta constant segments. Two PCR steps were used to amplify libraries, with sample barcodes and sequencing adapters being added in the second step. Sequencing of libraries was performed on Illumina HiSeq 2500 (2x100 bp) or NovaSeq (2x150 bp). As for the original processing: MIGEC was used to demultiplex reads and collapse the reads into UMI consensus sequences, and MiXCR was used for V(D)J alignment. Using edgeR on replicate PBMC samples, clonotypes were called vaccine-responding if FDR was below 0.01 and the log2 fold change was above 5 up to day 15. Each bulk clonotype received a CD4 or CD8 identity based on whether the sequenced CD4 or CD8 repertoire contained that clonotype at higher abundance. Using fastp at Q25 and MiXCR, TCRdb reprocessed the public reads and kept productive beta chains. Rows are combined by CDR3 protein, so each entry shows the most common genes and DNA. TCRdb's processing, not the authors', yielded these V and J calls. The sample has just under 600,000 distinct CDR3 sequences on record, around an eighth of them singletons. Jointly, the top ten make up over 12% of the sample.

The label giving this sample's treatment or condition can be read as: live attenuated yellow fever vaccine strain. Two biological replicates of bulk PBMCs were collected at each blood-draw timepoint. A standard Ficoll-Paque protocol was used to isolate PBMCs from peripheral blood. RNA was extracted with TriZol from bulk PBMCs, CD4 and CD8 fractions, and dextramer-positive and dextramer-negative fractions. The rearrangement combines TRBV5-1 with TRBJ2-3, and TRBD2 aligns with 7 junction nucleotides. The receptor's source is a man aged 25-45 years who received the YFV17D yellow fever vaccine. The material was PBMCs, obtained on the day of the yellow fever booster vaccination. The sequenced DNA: TGCGCCAGCAGCCCGGGGGGTTCCCATAGCACAGATACGCAGTATTTT. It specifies CASSPGGSHSTDTQYF.